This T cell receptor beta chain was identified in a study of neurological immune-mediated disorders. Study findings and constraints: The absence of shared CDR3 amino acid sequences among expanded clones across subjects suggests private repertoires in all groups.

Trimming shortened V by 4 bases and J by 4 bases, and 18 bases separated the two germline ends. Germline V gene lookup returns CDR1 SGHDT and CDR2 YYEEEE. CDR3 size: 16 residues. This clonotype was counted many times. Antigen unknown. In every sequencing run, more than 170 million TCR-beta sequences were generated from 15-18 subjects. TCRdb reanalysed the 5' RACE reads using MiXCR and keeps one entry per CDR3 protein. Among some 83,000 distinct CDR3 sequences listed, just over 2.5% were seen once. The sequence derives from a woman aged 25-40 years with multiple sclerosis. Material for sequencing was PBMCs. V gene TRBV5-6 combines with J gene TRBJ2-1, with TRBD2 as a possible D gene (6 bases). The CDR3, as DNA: TGTGCCAGCAGCCCGGGTTATGTAGCGGAATACAATGAGCAGTTCTTC. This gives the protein CASSPGYVAEYNEQFF.